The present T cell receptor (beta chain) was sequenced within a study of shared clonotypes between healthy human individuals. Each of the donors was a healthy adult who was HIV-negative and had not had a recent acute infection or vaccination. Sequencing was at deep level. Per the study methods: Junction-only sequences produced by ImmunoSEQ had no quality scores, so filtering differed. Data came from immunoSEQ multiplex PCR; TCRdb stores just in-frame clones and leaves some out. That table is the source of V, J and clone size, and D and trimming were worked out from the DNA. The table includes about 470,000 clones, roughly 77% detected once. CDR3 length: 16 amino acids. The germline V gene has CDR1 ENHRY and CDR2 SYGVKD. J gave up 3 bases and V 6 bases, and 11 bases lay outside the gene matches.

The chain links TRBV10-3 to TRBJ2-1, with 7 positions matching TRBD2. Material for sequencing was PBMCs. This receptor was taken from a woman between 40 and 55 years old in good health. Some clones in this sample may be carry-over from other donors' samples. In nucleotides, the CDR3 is TGTGCCATCAGCGCCGGGGAAGCGGGATACTACAATGAGCAGTTCTTC. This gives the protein CAISAGEAGYYNEQFF.